This T cell receptor beta chain was sequenced during a study of CD8+ T cells in alopecia areata. Study at large: C3H/HeJ donors with spontaneous alopecia, about 6-12 months old, supplied skin grafts to approximately 7-11-week-old female C3H/HeJ mice. Study-wide results and caveats: Clarity of TCR sharing across patients fell short of that in mice, possibly HLA-related. Normal skin's resident alphabeta T cells are sequenced alongside lesional scalp T cells. Compared with normal scalp, lesional scalp had higher clonality and more expanded CD8+ clones.

Germline CDR1 is SGHND and CDR2 is FRSKSL. V dropped 8 bases and J dropped 0 bases, with 4 bases sitting between them. There are 11 residues in the CDR3. Sequencing relied on a cDNA template that was reverse transcribed from extracted RNA. The protocol was immunoSEQ multiplex PCR, while the TCRdb copy is restricted to in-frame clones and leaves out a portion. The sample was found to contain approximately 300,000 clones, and every one recurs. Cell sorting was performed on pooled cutaneous lymph node cells with CD4, CD8alpha, NKG2D, NKG2ACE and other markers. For this clone: Its antigen is currently unknown. Germline and genes here are mouse. The CDR3 is cut off 4 residues early in the read; its end comes from the germline J gene.

This clonotype originated in a C3H/HeJ mouse with alopecia areata. MHC haplotype here: H2-k. The sample consisted of CD4+ T cells sorted from a lymph node. The V call is TRBV15, the J call TRBJ1-2; D remains ambiguous. CDR3 amino acids: CASPSNSDYTF. The sequenced CDR3 bases are TGTGCCAGCCCATCAAACTCC. Full variable domain (rest looked up from reference TRBV15 and TRBJ1-2): DAGVTQTPRHEVAEKGQTIILKCEPVSGHNDLFWYRQTKIQGLELLSYFRSKSLMEDGGAFKDRFKAEMLNSSFSTLKIQPTEPKDSAVYLCASPSNSDYTFGSGTRLLVI.